The 18 T cell receptor beta chains given below trace back to one sample, sequenced in a study of CD8 T cells in ankylosing spondylitis. Study-wide findings and caveats: Characteristic, it appeared, of ankylosing spondylitis blood was a TCR beta motif of roughly eight highly homologous variants.

TCRdb re-called the 5' RACE reads through MiXCR, storing one row per CDR3 protein. The sample records around 440,000 distinct CDR3 sequences, more than 15% being singletons. The antigens these receptors bind are not known. Sequencing was performed on blood, either unsorted or a sorted T cell fraction (not recorded which). Receptor source: a male donor with ankylosing spondylitis.

The J gene is TRBJ2-1, the V gene TRBV28; D is tentatively TRBD1 or TRBD2 (6 bases each). The V gene lost 10 bases and the J gene lost 7 bases, with 17 bases spanning the gap. Germline V gene sequence: CDR1 MDHEN, CDR2 SYDVKM. The CDR3 covers 13 residues. The CDR3 nucleotides are TGTGCCACCCGGGGGCCGCGGAGGAATGAGCAGTTCTTC. This gives the protein CATRGPRRNEQFF.

This clonotype came up a few times. J is TRBJ2-2 and V is TRBV20-1; the match to TRBD2 covers 8 bases. In germline, CDR1 is DFQATT, CDR2 SNEGSKA (reference sequence). The CDR3 covers 15 residues. The J segment lost 2 bases and the V segment lost 0 bases, leaving 2 bases of the junction unmatched. CDR3 region: CSARERTSNTGELFF. CDR3 in DNA: TGCAGTGCTAGAGAACGGACTAGCAACACCGGGGAGCTGTTTTTT.

This clonotype occurred a few times. The chain carries TRBV18 and TRBJ1-6, with 7 bases aligning to TRBD1. Germline V CDR1 and CDR2: KGHSH, LQKENI. The junction had 2 bases not matched to a gene; V was cut back by 6 bases and J by 9 bases. The CDR3 loop spans 12 amino acids. The CDR3 bases are TGTGCCAGCTCTCGGGACAGTTCACCCCTCCACTTT. Its translation is CASSRDSSPLHF.

This clonotype was found many times. V and J are TRBV12-3 or TRBV12-4 and TRBJ1-1, with TRBD1 matching over 7 bases. With V trimmed by 6 bases and J by 4 bases, 5 bases remained unmatched. The CDR3 spans 13 residues. The CDR3 DNA sequence: TGTGCCAGCAGCAGACAGGGTATCACTGAAGCTTTCTTT. It codes for CASSRQGITEAFF.

This clonotype has only a few counts. The chain uses TRBV6-2 or TRBV6-3 and TRBJ2-7; D is undetermined. Between the trimmed V and J ends, which lost 5 bases and 2 bases, there was a span of 16 bases. The CDR3 contains 15 residues. Germline CDR1 reads MNHEY; CDR2 reads SVGEGT. CDR3 in amino acids: CASSPYPPGPYEQYF. The CDR3 nucleotides read TGTGCCAGCAGTCCTTACCCCCCCGGTCCCTACGAGCAGTACTTC.

The chain has TRBV7-2 and TRBJ2-2; the match to TRBD1 covers 8 bases. Per germline, CDR1 SGHTA and CDR2 FQGNSA. With V trimmed by 11 bases and J by 2 bases, 4 bases remained unmatched. This CDR3 contains 13 residues. The CDR3: CAEDRENTGELFF. In DNA form, the CDR3 reads TGTGCCGAGGACAGGGAAAACACCGGGGAGCTGTTTTTT.

The table lists this clonotype with a few counts. The gene calls are TRBV11-2 and TRBJ2-6, with 10 bases fitting TRBD1. The CDR3 runs to 19 residues. V lost 0 bases, J lost 0 bases, and 5 bases stayed unmatched. Germline lookup yields CDR1 SGHAT and CDR2 FQNNGV. Here the CDR3 reads CASSLERQGAYSGANVLTF. The CDR3 DNA sequence: TGTGCCAGCAGCTTAGAGCGACAGGGGGCCTACTCTGGGGCCAACGTCCTGACTTTC.

V is TRBV18 and J is TRBJ1-2, with D perhaps TRBD1 (5 bases). The germline V and J ends were trimmed by 3 bases and 4 bases, with 15 bases remaining between them. This CDR3 comprises 15 residues. Germline-derived CDR1 and CDR2 are KGHSH and LQKENI. The CDR3 sequence: CASSPTRDSIYGYTF. The CDR3 DNA reads TGTGCCAGCTCACCTACCCGGGACTCAATCTATGGCTACACCTTC.

The J gene is TRBJ2-7, the V gene TRBV27; a weak D match, TRBD1 (5 bases). Germline V lookup: CDR1 MNHEY, CDR2 SMNVEV (reference sequence). The CDR3 is made up of 16 amino acids. Trimming left V 3 bases short and J 0 bases short, with 15 bases between. The CDR3, as DNA: TGTGCCAGCAGTTTTGCTAGGACACCCGGCTCCTACGAGCAGTACTTC. Translating it yields CASSFARTPGSYEQYF.

This clonotype was detected only a few times. The chain joins TRBV10-3 to TRBJ2-1; 7 nucleotides match TRBD2. Looked up from germline, CDR1 is ENHRY and CDR2 is SYGVKD. The length of the CDR3 is 16 residues. J gave up 1 base and V 8 bases, and 11 bases lay outside the gene matches. Here the CDR3 DNA reads TGTGCCATCGGTACCAGCAAGGGAGGGTCCTACAATGAGCAGTTCTTC. It yields the protein CAIGTSKGGSYNEQFF.

V and J are TRBV3-1 and TRBJ1-1, with D tentatively TRBD1 (5 bases). Looked up from germline, CDR1 is LGHDT and CDR2 is YNNKEL (reference sequence). Trimming pared 3 bases from V and 5 bases from J, leaving 13 bases between. The CDR3 covers 14 residues. The DNA for the CDR3 is TGTGCCAGCAGCCACTCTGACAGTGGAACTGAAGCTTTCTTT. It is translated as CASSHSDSGTEAFF.

The chain recombines TRBV20-1 with TRBJ1-5; D remains ambiguous. Germline V gene data show CDR1 as DFQATT and CDR2 as SNEGSKA (reference sequence). The CDR3 loop spans 16 amino acids. The V end lost 5 bases, the J end lost 2 bases, and 19 bases lay between the germline ends. The CDR3 nucleotides read TGCAGTGCTCTGGCCGCCGAGGAATTTGGCAATCAGCCCCAGCATTTT. Its protein is CSALAAEEFGNQPQHF.

The V and J genes are TRBV14 and TRBJ2-3; D is possibly TRBD1 (6 bases). The V and J ends lost 4 bases and 6 bases respectively, with 20 bases between them. The V gene's germline CDR1 is SGHDN and CDR2 FVKESK. The CDR3 covers 16 residues. The CDR3 sequence: CASSLDRTRGTDTQYF. Here the CDR3 DNA reads TGTGCCAGCAGCCTCGATCGAACCAGGGGTACCGATACGCAGTATTTT.

Ten or more counts support this clonotype. This rearrangement joins TRBV5-1 to TRBJ1-2; D is uncertain. V shed 0 bases and J shed 8 bases, with 11 bases lying between them. The CDR3 runs to 13 residues. The V gene's germline CDR1 is SGHRS and CDR2 YFSETQ. DNA for the CDR3: TGCGCCAGCAGCTTGGATGGGGATTTCGGCTACACCTTC. The encoded protein is CASSLDGDFGYTF.

This clonotype was counted a few times. CDR3 DNA: TGTGCCAGCAGCCGGAACCCAGGGACGGGACACACTGAAGCTTTCTTT. Protein product: CASSRNPGTGHTEAFF. This chain uses TRBV11-2 with TRBJ1-1; tentatively, D is TRBD1 (5 bases). Per germline, CDR1 SGHAT and CDR2 FQNNGV. V lost 5 bases and J 3 bases, leaving 19 bases between the germline ends. The CDR3 totals 16 residues. Filled out from reference TRBV11-2 and TRBJ1-1, the complete variable domain reads EAGVAQSPRYKIIEKRQSVAFWCNPISGHATLYWYQQILGQGPKLLIQFQNNGVVDDSQLPKDRFSAERLKGVDSTLKIQPAKLEDSAVYLCASSRNPGTGHTEAFFGQGTRLTVV.

This clonotype was seen only a few times. The chain recombines TRBV10-3 with TRBJ2-7; D uncertain. The CDR3 contains 13 residues. CDR1 is ENHRY and CDR2 is SYGVKD in the germline V gene. V shed 2 bases and J shed 10 bases, with 15 bases lying between them. CDR3 nucleotide sequence: TGTGCCATCAGTGAGGGTAGGGCATCAGATCAGTACTTC. Translation: CAISEGRASDQYF.

The chain links TRBV20-1 to TRBJ1-1, with 7 bases aligning to TRBD1. Germline lookup yields CDR1 DFQATT and CDR2 SNEGSKA (reference sequence). J lost 7 bases, V lost 6 bases, and 14 bases had no gene match. The CDR3 loop spans 14 amino acids. CDR3 loop: CSAAQGSGSGEAFF. CDR3 DNA: TGCAGTGCAGCACAGGGGTCGGGGAGCGGTGAAGCTTTCTTT.

This CDR3 is CATSRGEGYEQYF. CDR3 DNA sequence: TGTGCCACCAGCAGAGGCGAGGGATACGAGCAGTACTTC. The chain joins TRBV15 to TRBJ2-7, with D maybe TRBD2 (5 bases). With 1 base removed from V and 4 bases from J, the gap between germline ends came to 8 bases. Germline V gene sequence: CDR1 LNHNV, CDR2 YYDKDF (reference sequence). The CDR3 sequence is 13 residues long.